The source of this T cell receptor beta chain is a study of blood T cells in healthy people across ages. Sample-barcoded 5' priming and a J-beta primer mix drove a second PCR of about 6 to 11 cycles. TCRdb passed the 5' RACE reads through MiXCR, listing each CDR3 protein once. The sample yields some 1 million distinct CDR3 sequences, more than 40% seen once. CDR3 length: 14 amino acids. Germline assignment: CDR1 WNHNN and CDR2 SYGVQD (reference sequence). In the case of this clonotype: Germline is not matched at one junction end, which may reflect a read error.

This receptor was identified in a woman in her sixties or seventies in good health. Sequenced sample: blood. V gene TRBV10-1 combines with J gene TRBJ2-3; 9 bases agree with TRBD2. CDR3 sequence reads: CASSAAGGTNTQYF. The CDR3 region has the DNA TGCGCCAGCAGTGCAGCGGGAGGCACAAATACGCAGTATTTT.